This T cell receptor beta chain was profiled in a study of blood T cell repertoires in COVID-19. Study information: The samples span acute and convalescent COVID-19 from the United States, Italy and Spain.

Individuals drawn from approximately 26 US areas were roughly 18 to 89 years old. Recovered status applied to Cohort 3 donors who had two consecutive negative PCRs. It also applied to those with clearance or with symptom resolution. Trimming cost V 3 bases and J 1 base, with 9 bases left between them. Germline loops: CDR1 LNHDA, CDR2 SQIVND (reference sequence). The CDR3 has 14 residues. Original methodology: For nucleated cells, counts were estimated from reference gene primer amplification. Produced via immunoSEQ multiplex PCR; TCRdb's table is partial and in-frame only. The V and J calls and clone size come from that table; D and trimming were worked out from the DNA. The sample contains about 400,000 clones, 89% of which appear only once.

Sequencing was done on a sample of PBMCs or T cells enriched from blood (not recorded which). This receptor was identified in a woman in her twenties or thirties who had recovered from COVID-19. V and J are TRBV19 and TRBJ2-5; D is uncertain. The DNA of the CDR3 is TGTGCCAGTAGTATTGGCCGGAGCCAAGAGACCCAGTACTTC. Encoded protein: CASSIGRSQETQYF.